These 2 T cell receptor beta chains came from one sample sequenced in a study of blood T cell repertoires in COVID-19. TCRdb's copy holds only in-frame clones and misses some; the assay was immunoSEQ multiplex PCR. This table holds some 18,000 clones, 70% to 90% found once. Sequences were obtained from PBMCs or T cells enriched from blood (not recorded which). The receptor set was obtained from a woman in her 30s who had recovered from COVID-19.

The chain has TRBV11-2 and TRBJ2-1, with 10 bases fitting TRBD2. Losses at the gene ends were 5 bases for V and 8 bases for J; bases not matched to a gene: 12. Germline assignment: CDR1 SGHAT and CDR2 FQNNGV. This CDR3 is 16 amino acids long. CDR3 in DNA: TGTGCCAGCAGCATCAAAACTAGCGGGGTTCCCCATGAGCAGTTCTTC. Protein: CASSIKTSGVPHEQFF.

This clone was seen more than once but under ten times. The chain combines TRBV2 with TRBJ2-1, with TRBD2 matching 7 bases. There are 14 residues in the CDR3. Germline V gene sequence: CDR1 SNHLY, CDR2 FYNNEI. J gave up 5 bases and V 7 bases, and 8 bases lay outside the gene matches. In DNA, the CDR3 is TGTGCCAGCAAGGCGGGGGTCGCGAACAATGAGCAGTTCTTC. Residues: CASKAGVANNEQFF.